These 2 T cell receptor beta chains came from one sample sequenced in a study of cytomegalovirus exposure and HLA in healthy donors. Vbeta (60) and Jbeta (13) primers were used in the PCR. Assay: immunoSEQ multiplex PCR; the TCRdb copy retains only in-frame clones and omits some. The data hold approximately 130,000 clones, with approximately 78% observed a single time. Material for sequencing was PBMCs. The receptors derive from a woman in her forties in good health and CMV-seropositive.

Here the CDR3 reads CASSTGDRGQETQYF. CDR3 nucleotide sequence: TGCGCCAGCAGCACAGGTGACAGGGGCCAAGAGACCCAGTACTTC. This chain links TRBV5-1 with TRBJ2-5; 8 bases are shared with TRBD1. With 4 bases clipped from V and 1 base from J, the junction kept 6 bases outside the gene matches. The CDR3 totals 15 residues. Germline CDR1 SGHRS, CDR2 YFSETQ.

J is TRBJ2-7 and V is TRBV18, with TRBD1 as a possible D gene (6 bases). Trimming pared 4 bases from V and 0 bases from J, leaving 10 bases between. Germline CDR1 KGHSH, CDR2 LQKENI. The CDR3 is 14 residues long. DNA of the CDR3: TGTGCCAGCTCACGTCCGACAGGCTCCTACGAGCAGTACTTC. Protein: CASSRPTGSYEQYF.